This TCR beta chain was documented in a study of blood T cell repertoires in COVID-19. The germline CDR1 and CDR2 sequences are MNHEY and SVGAGI. The V and J ends lost 2 bases and 0 bases, in that order; junction bases with no gene match: 1. The length of the CDR3 is 15 residues. Sequenced by immunoSEQ multiplex PCR; TCRdb stores in-frame clones only, minus some. The sample holds 150,000 or so clones; less than 85% are singletons and the top ten take 3%. The chain employs TRBV6-5 and TRBJ2-1; TRBD2 aligns across 7 bases. Specimen: peripheral blood. The sequence came from a woman aged 80 or over with acute or convalescent COVID-19. The CDR3 DNA sequence: TGTGCCAGCAGTTACGCGGGAGTCTCCTACAATGAGCAGTTCTTC. It encodes CASSYAGVSYNEQFF.